These 18 T cell receptor beta chains came from one sample sequenced in a study of control samples from healthy donors and cancer patients. TCRdb keeps only in-frame clones here, not all; method: immunoSEQ multiplex PCR. The data hold tens of thousands of clones, with around 90% observed a single time. The sample comprised PBMCs. The source is a man between 40 and 49 years old with colorectal cancer.

The chain has TRBV24-1 and TRBJ2-2, with 14 bases identical to TRBD2. The V and J ends lost 3 bases and 3 bases, in that order; junction bases with no gene match: 5. CDR1 KGHDR and CDR2 SFDVKD come from the germline V gene. The CDR3 has 18 residues. In DNA, the CDR3 is TGTGCCACCAGTGATGGGACTAGCGGGAGTCTCGACACCGGGGAGCTGTTTTTT. Protein: CATSDGTSGSLDTGELFF.

This rearrangement joins TRBV14 to TRBJ2-1, with D tentatively TRBD1 (5 bases). The V gene lost 4 bases and the J gene lost 0 bases, with 13 bases spanning the gap. Germline V gives CDR1 SGHDN, CDR2 FVKESK. The CDR3 has 16 residues. CDR3 nucleotide sequence: TGTGCCAGCAGCCGGTGGGGCGCATACTCCTACAATGAGCAGTTCTTC. Its translation is CASSRWGAYSYNEQFF. The full variable domain, in which reference TRBV14 and TRBJ2-1 provide the parts outside the CDR3, is EAGVTQFPSHSVIEKGQTVTLRCDPISGHDNLYWYRRVMGKEIKFLLHFVKESKQDESGMPNNRFLAERTGGTYSTLKVQPAELEDSGVYFCASSRWGAYSYNEQFFGPGTRLTVL.

This chain joins TRBV30 and TRBJ2-6; a possible D gene is TRBD1 (6 bases). Germline assignment: CDR1 GTSNPN and CDR2 SVGIG (reference sequence). Trimming took off 3 bases at V and 3 bases at J, with 9 bases between the two ends. CDR3 length: 14 amino acids. As DNA, the CDR3 is TGTGCCTGGAGCCCAGGGGTTGGGGCCAACGTCCTGACTTTC. This sequence encodes CAWSPGVGANVLTF.

The gene calls are TRBV18 and TRBJ1-2, with 7 bases identical to TRBD1. Germline V lookup: CDR1 KGHSH, CDR2 LQKENI. The V and J ends lost 2 bases and 4 bases, in that order; junction bases with no gene match: 10. The CDR3 sequence is 16 residues long. CDR3 nucleotide sequence: TGTGCCAGCTCACCAGGGACAGCCCATTGGGGCTATGGCTACACCTTC. Its translation is CASSPGTAHWGYGYTF.

The rearrangement links TRBV6-5 to TRBJ1-5; D is unresolved. Trimming took off 2 bases at V and 0 bases at J, with 8 bases between the two ends. CDR1 MNHEY and CDR2 SVGAGI come from the germline V gene. There are 15 residues in the CDR3. CDR3 DNA sequence: TGTGCCAGCAGTTACAAAGCCGATAGCAATCAGCCCCAGCATTTT. Its translation is CASSYKADSNQPQHF.

The chain has TRBV2 and TRBJ2-7, with D maybe TRBD1 (5 bases). The CDR3 covers 12 residues. V lost 8 bases to trimming and J lost 3 bases, with 11 bases between them. Germline CDR1 reads SNHLY; CDR2 reads FYNNEI. In DNA, the CDR3 is TGTGCCAGCTCCGCAGGGATCTACGAGCAGTACTTC. Amino acids: CASSAGIYEQYF. The variable domain in full, completed from reference TRBV2 and TRBJ2-7, reads EPEVTQTPSHQVTQMGQEVILRCVPISNHLYFYWYRQILGQKVEFLVSFYNNEISEKSEIFDDQFSVERPDGSNFTLKIRSTKLEDSAMYFCASSAGIYEQYFGPGTRLTVT.

This clone is a singleton in its sample. Other nucleotide sequences from this sample produce the same CDR3. This CDR3 reads CASSETGGTDTQYF. CDR3 bases: TGTGCCAGCAGTGAGACAGGAGGCACAGATACGCAGTATTTT. The genes are TRBV6-4 and TRBJ2-3, with a possible D match to TRBD1 (6 bases). Germline V gene sequence: CDR1 MRHNA, CDR2 SNTAGT. The CDR3 extends over 14 amino acids. Trimming took 3 bases from V and 1 from J, leaving 8 bases between them.

V gene TRBV6-6 combines with J gene TRBJ2-7; TRBD2 is a possible D gene (5 bases). The CDR3 loop spans 15 amino acids. Germline V lookup: CDR1 MNHNY, CDR2 SVGAGI (reference sequence). Trimming stripped 0 bases from V and 3 bases from J, with 12 bases between. CDR3 residues: CASSYSNPSSYEQYF. Written as DNA, the CDR3 is TGTGCCAGCAGTTACTCGAATCCTAGCAGCTACGAGCAGTACTTC.

The chain joins TRBV9 to TRBJ2-1; 7 bases match TRBD2. Trimming removed 2 bases from V and 0 bases from J; junction bases left unmatched: 5. The CDR3 runs to 16 residues. CDR1 SGDLS and CDR2 YYNGEE come from the germline V gene. The CDR3 bases are TGTGCCAGCAGCGTTAGCGGGCCTCACTCCTACAATGAGCAGTTCTTC. Amino acids: CASSVSGPHSYNEQFF.

V is TRBV5-4 and J is TRBJ1-2; TRBD1 aligns across 8 bases. This CDR3 has 14 residues. Trimming cost V 4 bases and J 3 bases; bases outside gene matches: 5. In germline, CDR1 is SGHNT, CDR2 YYREEE (reference sequence). In DNA, the CDR3 is TGTGCCAGCAGCAATGACAGGGGCTACTATGGCTACACCTTC. The encoded protein is CASSNDRGYYGYTF.

This chain connects TRBV4-1 to TRBJ2-7; tentatively, D is TRBD1 (6 bases). V dropped 2 bases and J dropped 3 bases, with 14 bases sitting between them. The CDR3 spans 15 residues. In germline, CDR1 is MGHRA, CDR2 YSYEKL. The CDR3 nucleotides are TGCGCCAGCAGCCAATTTAGGCCAGGGGACTACGAGCAGTACTTC. Translating gives CASSQFRPGDYEQYF.

A single count supports this clone. The gene calls are TRBV9 and TRBJ2-4, with 7 bases fitting TRBD1. The germline CDR1 and CDR2 sequences are SGDLS and YYNGEE. V trimming: 0 bases; J trimming: 0 bases; junction bases outside the gene matches: 3. This CDR3 spans 16 amino acids. The CDR3 coding sequence is TGTGCCAGCAGCGTAGGGACAGGTCCAGCCAAAAACATTCAGTACTTC. As protein: CASSVGTGPAKNIQYF.

V and J are TRBV28 and TRBJ1-4, with D tentatively TRBD1 (5 bases). Trimming cost V 5 bases and J 7 bases, with 14 bases left between them. CDR1 and CDR2 (germline): MDHEN, SYDVKM. The CDR3 covers 14 residues. The CDR3: CASSGGDWGEKLFF. For the CDR3, the DNA is TGTGCCAGCAGTGGAGGGGATTGGGGTGAAAAACTGTTTTTT.

The rearrangement uses TRBV6-1 and TRBJ1-5; D is unresolved. CDR1 and CDR2 from the germline V gene are MNHNS and SASEGT. V was pared by 3 bases and J by 2 bases, with 8 bases between. This CDR3 has 14 residues. The CDR3 bases are TGTGCCAGCAGTGACCGGGGTGGCAATCAGCCCCAGCATTTT. This encodes CASSDRGGNQPQHF.

J is TRBJ2-7 and V is TRBV6-5; 7 nucleotides agree with TRBD2. V lost 6 bases and J lost 0; bases outside the gene matches: 5. The germline V gene has CDR1 MNHEY and CDR2 SVGAGI. This CDR3 contains 14 residues. The CDR3 DNA sequence: TGTGCCAGCAGAGGGACTACCAGCTCCTACGAGCAGTACTTC. It is translated as CASRGTTSSYEQYF.

J is TRBJ2-3 and V is TRBV10-1, with 10 positions matching TRBD1. The CDR3 covers 16 residues. Germline CDR1 is WNHNN and CDR2 is SYGVQD (reference sequence). The V segment lost 2 bases and the J segment 6 bases; nucleotides outside the gene matches: 8. CDR3 in DNA: TGCGCCAGCAGTGAGATGGGGGGACAGGGGATTGATACGCAGTATTTT. The encoded protein is CASSEMGGQGIDTQYF.

The chain employs TRBV24-1 and TRBJ1-2; maybe TRBD1 (5 bases). Germline CDR1 is KGHDR and CDR2 is SFDVKD. The length of the CDR3 is 13 residues. Trimming took off 4 bases at V and 5 bases at J, with 10 bases between the two ends. The CDR3 sequence: CATSESGIYGYTF. Written as DNA, the CDR3 is TGTGCCACCAGTGAGTCAGGGATTTATGGCTACACCTTC.

The chain combines TRBV27 with TRBJ1-2; D is unclear. In germline, CDR1 is MNHEY, CDR2 SMNVEV (reference sequence). The V end lost 6 bases, the J end lost 0 bases, and 17 bases lay between the germline ends. This CDR3 is built from 16 residues. Here the CDR3 reads CASRPSEGKANYGYTF. The DNA for the CDR3 is TGTGCCAGCAGGCCCTCTGAAGGAAAAGCTAACTATGGCTACACCTTC.